This passage covers 27 T cell receptor beta chains from one sample sequenced in a study of blood T cell repertoires in COVID-19. Here immunoSEQ multiplex PCR was the method, and the copy in TCRdb shows in-frame clones only, minus some. The sample holds over 10,000 clones; 71% are singletons and the top ten take around 6%. The sample comprised peripheral blood. The receptors were sampled from a man aged 55 to 70 with COVID-19, enrolled during active disease.

The CDR3 bases are TGTGCCAGCAGTGACTCGTATGGACTAGCGGGTATTTACAATGAGCAGTTCTTC. Residues: CASSDSYGLAGIYNEQFF. The chain uses TRBV6-4 and TRBJ2-1; TRBD2 matches at 11 bases. The CDR3 runs to 18 residues. Germline V lookup: CDR1 MRHNA, CDR2 SNTAGT. After removal of 0 bases from V and 4 bases from J, the junction contained 8 bases not matched to a gene.

The chain joins TRBV7-2 to TRBJ1-2, with TRBD1 identical over 7 bases. Germline V gene sequence: CDR1 SGHTA, CDR2 FQGNSA. The CDR3 loop spans 12 amino acids. The V and J ends lost 5 bases and 4 bases, in that order; junction bases with no gene match: 1. For the CDR3, the DNA is TGTGCCAGCAGCCGGACAGGCTATGGCTACACCTTC. Translating gives CASSRTGYGYTF.

J is TRBJ2-2 and V is TRBV24-1; 8 positions agree with TRBD1. This CDR3 comprises 15 residues. CDR1 is KGHDR, CDR2 SFDVKD, per germline. J lost 4 bases, V lost 7 bases, and 7 bases had no gene match. CDR3 nucleotide sequence: TGTGCCACCAGGACGTCGACAGGGGCCACCGGGGAGCTGTTTTTT. This translates into CATRTSTGATGELFF.

The chain joins TRBV18 to TRBJ1-2, with 9 bases fitting TRBD1. After removal of 0 bases from V and 8 bases from J, the junction contained 7 bases not matched to a gene. This CDR3 has 15 residues. Per germline, CDR1 KGHSH and CDR2 LQKENI. The CDR3 protein is CASSPPTGTGKGYTF. The CDR3 DNA follows: TGTGCCAGCTCACCACCTACCGGGACAGGGAAGGGCTACACCTTC.

This clone was recorded once. This rearrangement joins TRBV5-4 to TRBJ1-4; tentative D call: TRBD1 (5 bases). Germline V gene sequence: CDR1 SGHNT, CDR2 YYREEE (reference sequence). The CDR3 is made up of 12 amino acids. Trimming took off 5 bases at V and 11 bases at J, with 13 bases between the two ends. CDR3 protein: CASSSDKVKLFF. DNA of the CDR3: TGTGCCAGCAGTTCGGACAAGGTGAAACTGTTTTTT.

This clone was observed a few times. V gene TRBV28 combines with J gene TRBJ1-5, with TRBD1 as a possible D gene (5 bases). Germline CDR1 MDHEN, CDR2 SYDVKM. Trimming removed 5 bases from V and 0 bases from J, with 17 bases in between. This CDR3 contains 17 residues. CDR3 protein: CASSPPGDFFSNQPQHF. For the CDR3, the DNA is TGTGCCAGCAGTCCCCCTGGGGACTTTTTTAGCAATCAGCCCCAGCATTTT. Variable domain in full (rest from reference TRBV28 and TRBJ1-5): DVKVTQSSRYLVKRTGEKVFLECVQDMDHENMFWYRQDPGLGLRLIYFSYDVKMKEKGDIPEGYSVSREKKERFSLILESASTNQTSMYLCASSPPGDFFSNQPQHFGDGTRLSIL.

The chain employs TRBV6-5 and TRBJ2-1; tentatively, D is TRBD1 (6 bases). The ends were cut back, 8 bases at V and 1 base at J, with 12 bases in the middle. The CDR3 has 14 residues. Germline lookup yields CDR1 MNHEY and CDR2 SVGAGI. The CDR3 DNA is TGTGCCAGCCCAGGGGTTTCGTCCTACAATGAGCAGTTCTTC. Translation gives CASPGVSSYNEQFF.

The genes are TRBV28 and TRBJ1-5; D is possibly TRBD1 (6 bases). The germline V gene encodes CDR1 MDHEN and CDR2 SYDVKM. Trimming cost V 5 bases and J 2 bases, with 10 bases left between them. This CDR3 has 14 amino acids. The CDR3 loop reads CASSLPGGNQPQHF. CDR3 DNA: TGTGCCAGCAGTCTCCCAGGGGGCAATCAGCCCCAGCATTTT.

This clone was found once. The V gene is TRBV2, the J gene TRBJ1-3, with D possibly matching TRBD1 (5 bases). The V gene's germline CDR1 is SNHLY and CDR2 FYNNEI. V lost 6 bases, J lost 3 bases, and 18 bases lay in between. The CDR3 is made up of 16 amino acids. The DNA for the CDR3 is TGTGCCAGCAGCCACCTGGGGGGGTCCTTTGGAAACACCATATATTTT. Translating gives CASSHLGGSFGNTIYF.

This chain connects TRBV9 to TRBJ2-5; possible D gene TRBD2, 7 bases. V lost 0 bases and J lost 0, with 12 bases in between. This CDR3 is built from 16 residues. CDR1 SGDLS and CDR2 YYNGEE come from the germline V gene. This chain's CDR3 is CASSVEGGDYQETQYF. The CDR3 DNA follows: TGTGCCAGCAGCGTAGAAGGGGGGGACTACCAAGAGACCCAGTACTTC.

In its sample, this clone was seen a few times. The chain joins TRBV7-2 to TRBJ1-2, with D unclear. Germline-derived CDR1 and CDR2 are SGHTA and FQGNSA. The CDR3 extends over 13 amino acids. Trimming cost V 2 bases and J 2 bases, with 6 bases left between them. The CDR3 DNA follows: TGTGCCAGCAGCTTAAGAGGGAACTATGGCTACACCTTC. It encodes CASSLRGNYGYTF.

The gene calls are TRBV6-5 and TRBJ1-2, with D hard to call. The length of the CDR3 is 14 residues. Germline values: CDR1 MNHEY, CDR2 SVGAGI. Trimming took off 2 bases at V and 5 bases at J, with 12 bases between the two ends. Here the CDR3 DNA reads TGTGCCAGCAGTTACGCTGGACGGGAGTATGGCTACACCTTC. This sequence encodes CASSYAGREYGYTF.

The chain uses TRBV12-5 and TRBJ1-3; no definite D call. V dropped 0 bases and J dropped 2 bases, with 17 bases sitting between them. This CDR3 has 18 residues. CDR1 is LGHNT, CDR2 FRNRAP, per germline. The CDR3, as DNA: TGTGCTAGTGGTTTGGTACGGACGGTCTGGAGGCCTGGAAACACCATATATTTT. Translation gives CASGLVRTVWRPGNTIYF.

This chain connects TRBV11-3 to TRBJ2-3; 7 bases are a match to TRBD2. CDR3 length equals 16 residues. Germline CDR1 and CDR2: SGHNT and YENEEA. Germline trimming cut 5 bases from V and 1 base from J; bases unmatched to any gene: 9. Here the CDR3 reads CASSSGAGSRTDTQYF. CDR3 nucleotide sequence: TGTGCCAGCAGCAGCGGGGCGGGAAGTCGCACAGATACGCAGTATTTT.

V is TRBV18 and J is TRBJ1-1; D may be TRBD1 (6 bases). V was trimmed by 5 bases and J by 3 bases, leaving 16 bases between them. Germline loops: CDR1 KGHSH, CDR2 LQKENI. The CDR3 length is 15 residues. The CDR3 loop reads CASSTRTGRDTEAFF. The CDR3, as DNA: TGTGCCAGCTCAACCCGTACAGGGCGGGACACTGAAGCTTTCTTT.

The chain joins TRBV10-3 to TRBJ1-2; D possibly corresponds to TRBD1 (6 bases). The germline gives CDR1 ENHRY, CDR2 SYGVKD. Trimming removed 7 bases at V and 4 bases at J, with 13 bases between. The CDR3 loop spans 13 amino acids. CDR3 bases: TGTGCCATCACCGCCGACAGGACCTATGGCTACACCTTC. Protein sequence: CAITADRTYGYTF.

The chain carries TRBV5-1 and TRBJ2-5; D might be TRBD1 (6 bases). The CDR3 loop spans 14 amino acids. The V gene lost 4 bases and the J gene lost 2 bases, with 12 bases spanning the gap. CDR1 SGHRS and CDR2 YFSETQ come from the germline V gene. This chain's CDR3 is CASSLGTPQETQYF. CDR3 in DNA: TGCGCCAGCAGCCTGGGGACACCTCAAGAGACCCAGTACTTC.

This clone has just a few counts. The rearrangement links TRBV7-2 to TRBJ1-5, with 7 bases aligning to TRBD1. V was clipped by 5 bases and J by 9 bases; unmatched bases: 7. Germline lookup yields CDR1 SGHTA and CDR2 FQGNSA. The length of the CDR3 is 13 residues. CDR3 residues: CASSATGESPQHF. The CDR3 DNA reads as TGTGCCAGCAGCGCTACAGGGGAATCGCCCCAGCATTTT.

The chain couples TRBV27 to TRBJ2-3; the match to TRBD2 covers 11 bases. Trimming at V came to 8 bases and at J to 3 bases, leaving 13 bases not matched to a gene. Germline V CDR1 and CDR2: MNHEY, SMNVEV (reference sequence). The CDR3 sequence is 17 residues long. The DNA for the CDR3 is TGTGCCAGCTCCACCTCTAGCGGGAGGACTAGAACAGATACGCAGTATTTT. This gives the protein CASSTSSGRTRTDTQYF.

CDR3 sequence reads: CSASDRGYNSPLHF. The CDR3, as DNA: TGCAGTGCTAGTGACCGGGGCTATAATTCACCCCTCCACTTT. The gene calls are TRBV20-1 and TRBJ1-6; D not certain. Trimming stripped 3 bases from V and 3 bases from J, with 9 bases between. The CDR3 runs 14 residues. Per germline, CDR1 DFQATT and CDR2 SNEGSKA (reference sequence).

CDR3 loop: CAWRPAPQGEKLFF. The DNA for the CDR3 is TGTGCCTGGAGACCGGCCCCTCAGGGTGAAAAACTGTTTTTT. The chain recombines TRBV30 with TRBJ1-4; the D gene is possibly TRBD1 (5 bases). The germline V gene encodes CDR1 GTSNPN and CDR2 SVGIG (reference sequence). Trimming removed 3 bases at V and 7 bases at J, with 15 bases between. The CDR3 consists of 14 residues. Based on the CDR3 plus reference TRBV30 and TRBJ1-4, the full variable domain is SQTIHQWPATLVQPVGSPLSLECTVEGTSNPNLYWYRQAAGRGLQLLFYSVGIGQISSEVPQNLSASRPQDRQFILSSKKLLLSDSGFYLCAWRPAPQGEKLFFGSGTQLSVL.

The chain links TRBV2 to TRBJ2-3; TRBD2 might be the D (5 bases). The germline gives CDR1 SNHLY, CDR2 FYNNEI. V gave up 3 bases and J gave up 6 bases, with 13 bases separating them. This CDR3 has 14 residues. The CDR3 DNA follows: TGTGCCAGCAGTGATCTGTGGACTGACGATACGCAGTATTTT. Its translation is CASSDLWTDDTQYF.

The rearrangement uses TRBV19 and TRBJ1-3; D possibly corresponds to TRBD1 (5 bases). Germline loops: CDR1 LNHDA, CDR2 SQIVND (reference sequence). Between the trimmed V and J ends, which lost 1 base and 4 bases, there was a span of 8 bases. The CDR3 length is 14 residues. CDR3 residues: CASSIGGGGNTIYF. DNA of the CDR3: TGTGCCAGTAGTATAGGGGGCGGAGGAAACACCATATATTTT.

The chain carries TRBV6-5 and TRBJ2-7, with 10 nucleotides matching TRBD1. From germline, CDR1 is MNHEY and CDR2 SVGAGI. CDR3 length: 15 amino acids. Unmatched junction bases numbered 5, after V lost 4 bases and J lost 2 bases. The CDR3 DNA sequence: TGTGCCAGCAGTTGGGACAGGGGTGACACCTACGAGCAGTACTTC. Protein: CASSWDRGDTYEQYF.

The chain is built from TRBV28 and TRBJ2-4; 10 bases are a match to TRBD1. Per the germline V gene, CDR1 is MDHEN and CDR2 is SYDVKM. The J segment lost 6 bases and the V segment lost 4 bases, leaving 12 bases of the junction unmatched. There are 17 residues in the CDR3. The CDR3 DNA sequence: TGTGCCAGCAGTTATCCCCCGGGACAGGGGTCTTTAAACATTCAGTACTTC. Translated, it gives CASSYPPGQGSLNIQYF.

This chain uses TRBV11-2 with TRBJ2-7; D gene uncertain. This CDR3 contains 11 residues. Deletions cut 1 base from V and 9 bases from J, with 7 bases between. The germline gives CDR1 SGHAT, CDR2 FQNNGV. The CDR3 nucleotides read TGTGCCAGCAGCTTAGGAGGAGTGCAGTACTTC. This gives the protein CASSLGGVQYF.

This clone appeared a few times. V is TRBV30 and J is TRBJ1-1, with TRBD1 as a possible D gene (6 bases). Deletions cut 3 bases from V and 4 bases from J, with 12 bases between. The CDR3 is made up of 13 amino acids. Germline V gene lookup returns CDR1 GTSNPN and CDR2 SVGIG (reference sequence). Here the CDR3 reads CAWSLQGSTEAFF. The CDR3 coding sequence is TGTGCCTGGAGCCTCCAGGGGTCCACTGAAGCTTTCTTT.